Detailed here is one T cell receptor beta chain. Its specificity is not known. The data belong to a study of STAT3 mutations in large granular lymphocyte leukemia. The CDR3 is 15 residues long. CDR1 MGHRA and CDR2 YSYEKL come from the germline V gene. The junction had 2 bases not matched to a gene; V was cut back by 5 bases and J by 1 base. Data came from immunoSEQ multiplex PCR; TCRdb stores just in-frame clones and leaves some out. Of 17,000 or so clones listed, approximately 85% are singletons. Study results and limitations: TCR clonotype switching after therapy occurred in about 35% of the 18 patients. In some patients, a small highly pathogenic clone possibly went undetected. Every T-cell large granular lymphocyte leukemia patient had at least one immunodominant TCR beta clonotype. Clonal expansion was inferred from samples taken at other timepoints.

The chain couples TRBV4-1 to TRBJ2-6; 7 bases fit TRBD1. The specimen was peripheral blood mononuclear cells. The source is a man in his forties or fifties with T-cell large granular lymphocyte leukemia. Some clones in this sample may be carry-over from other donors' samples. The CDR3 sequence is CASSYRGSGANVLTF. DNA of the CDR3: TGCGCCAGCAGCTACAGGGGATCTGGGGCCAACGTCCTGACTTTC.